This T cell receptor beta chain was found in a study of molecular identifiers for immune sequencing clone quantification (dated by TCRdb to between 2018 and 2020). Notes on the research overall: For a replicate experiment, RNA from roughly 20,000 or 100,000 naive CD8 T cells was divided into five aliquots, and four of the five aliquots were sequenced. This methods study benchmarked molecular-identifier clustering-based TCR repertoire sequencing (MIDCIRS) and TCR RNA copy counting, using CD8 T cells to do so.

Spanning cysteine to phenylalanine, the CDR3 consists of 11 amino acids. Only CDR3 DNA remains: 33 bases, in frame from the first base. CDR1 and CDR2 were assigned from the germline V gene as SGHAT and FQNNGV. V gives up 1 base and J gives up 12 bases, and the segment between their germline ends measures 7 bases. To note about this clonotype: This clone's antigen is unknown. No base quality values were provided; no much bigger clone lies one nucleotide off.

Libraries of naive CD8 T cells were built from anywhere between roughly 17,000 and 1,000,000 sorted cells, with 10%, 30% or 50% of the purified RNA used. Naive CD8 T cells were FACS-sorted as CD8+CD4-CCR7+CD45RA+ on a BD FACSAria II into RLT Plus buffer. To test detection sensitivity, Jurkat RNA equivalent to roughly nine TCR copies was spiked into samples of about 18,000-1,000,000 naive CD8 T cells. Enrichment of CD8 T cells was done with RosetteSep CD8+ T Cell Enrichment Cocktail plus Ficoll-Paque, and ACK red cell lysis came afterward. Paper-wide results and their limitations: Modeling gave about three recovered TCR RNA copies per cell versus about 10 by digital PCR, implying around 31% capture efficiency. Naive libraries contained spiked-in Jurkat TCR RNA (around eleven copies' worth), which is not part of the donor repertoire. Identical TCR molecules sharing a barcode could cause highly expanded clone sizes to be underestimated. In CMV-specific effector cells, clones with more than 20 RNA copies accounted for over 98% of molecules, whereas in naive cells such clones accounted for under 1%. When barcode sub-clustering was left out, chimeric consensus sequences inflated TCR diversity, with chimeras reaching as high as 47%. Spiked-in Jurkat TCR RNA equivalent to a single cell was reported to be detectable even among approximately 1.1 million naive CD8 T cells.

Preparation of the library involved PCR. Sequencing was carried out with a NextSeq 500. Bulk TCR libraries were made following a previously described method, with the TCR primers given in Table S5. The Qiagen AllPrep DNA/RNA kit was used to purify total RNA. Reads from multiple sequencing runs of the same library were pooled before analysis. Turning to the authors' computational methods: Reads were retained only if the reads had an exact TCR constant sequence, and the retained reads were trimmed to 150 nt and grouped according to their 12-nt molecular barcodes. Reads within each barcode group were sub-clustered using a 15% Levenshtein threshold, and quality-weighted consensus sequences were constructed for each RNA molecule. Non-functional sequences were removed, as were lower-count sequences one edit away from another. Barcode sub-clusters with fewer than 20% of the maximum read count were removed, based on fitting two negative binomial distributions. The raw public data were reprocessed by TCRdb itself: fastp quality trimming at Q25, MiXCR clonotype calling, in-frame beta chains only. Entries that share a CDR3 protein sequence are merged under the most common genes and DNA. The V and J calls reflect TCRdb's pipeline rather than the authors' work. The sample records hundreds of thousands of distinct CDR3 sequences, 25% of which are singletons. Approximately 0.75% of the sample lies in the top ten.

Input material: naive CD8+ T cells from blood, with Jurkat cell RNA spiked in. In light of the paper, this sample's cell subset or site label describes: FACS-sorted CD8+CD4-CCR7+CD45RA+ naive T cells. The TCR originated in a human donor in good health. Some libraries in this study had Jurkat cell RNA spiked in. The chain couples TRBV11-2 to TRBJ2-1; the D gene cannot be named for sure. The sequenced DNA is TGTGCCAGCAGCTTAGCGGCAGGGCAGTTCTTC. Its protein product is CASSLAAGQFF.